There are many counts of the clone carrying this TCR beta chain. Its antigen is as yet unknown. V was shortened by 5 bases and J by 1 base, with 11 bases between the two germline ends. This CDR3 spans 14 amino acids. CDR1 is SGHAT and CDR2 is FQDESV in the germline V gene (reference sequence). Clinical symptoms, serum thyroxine and TRAb, thyroid ultrasound and orbital computed tomography together formed the diagnostic basis. Using RNA transcripts as the source, TCR beta CDR3 regions were amplified. Initially, a first-round RT-PCR of the TCR CDR3 employed the HTBI primer set. TCRdb processed the multiplex PCR reads anew with MiXCR; each CDR3 protein has one entry. The sample shows approximately 600,000 distinct CDR3 sequences, roughly 15% of them seen only once. This sample was included in a study of T cells in Graves' hyperthyroidism and ophthalmopathy. Across the study: Once the initial diagnosis was made, peripheral blood was obtained before any treatment. Notes on the study in general: The model's output predicted ophthalmopathy at a median of around 6.9 months prior to onset. Blood also held most thyroid clonotypes expanded beyond 0.001.

The clonotype comes from a woman aged 40 to 50 with Graves' ophthalmopathy. The sequenced sample was blood. The rearrangement links TRBV11-1 to TRBJ2-5; D is undetermined. The CDR3 nucleotides read TGTGCCAGCAGCATTGATAGGATCCAAGAGACCCAGTACTTC. This encodes CASSIDRIQETQYF.